These 16 T cell receptor beta chains came from one sample sequenced in a study of T cell responses to AZD1222 COVID-19 vaccine (dated by TCRdb to the early 2020s). What this sample's time point label stands for: baseline before first vaccination. Library method: the immunoSEQ multiplex PCR assay. As stored in TCRdb, this immuneACCESS dataset retains in-frame rearrangements with V and J assigned. A fraction of the clones does not appear; measured against another copy, unresolved V genes explain less than half of the discrepancy, and the remainder lacks a known reason. The sample table holds 100,000 or so clones, of which around nine tenths were seen once. The biggest ten clones account for 3.5% to 4% of the sample. Sequenced here: peripheral blood, sampled on day 0 of AZD1222 vaccination. These TCRs come from an adult in good health.

The chain combines TRBV19 with TRBJ1-2; D is uncertain. Germline lookup yields CDR1 LNHDA and CDR2 SQIVND (reference sequence). The V gene lost 3 bases and the J gene lost 11 bases, with 19 bases spanning the gap. This CDR3 is 14 amino acids long. The CDR3: CASSIGPGTYTYTF. In DNA form, the CDR3 reads TGTGCCAGTAGTATCGGACCGGGAACTTACACTTACACCTTC. The full variable domain, its missing parts supplied by reference TRBV19 and TRBJ1-2, is DGGITQSPKYLFRKEGQNVTLSCEQNLNHDAMYWYRQDPGQGLRLIYYSQIVNDFQKGDIAEGYSVSREKKESFPLTVTSAQKNPTAFYLCASSIGPGTYTYTFGSGTRLTVV.

As concerns this clone: Other DNA sequences in this sample translate to the same CDR3. This rearrangement joins TRBV6-5 to TRBJ1-2, with D possibly TRBD1 on 6 matching bases. This CDR3 is 14 amino acids long. V shed 7 bases and J shed 4 bases, with 16 bases lying between them. Germline V gene data show CDR1 as MNHEY and CDR2 as SVGAGI. The DNA for the CDR3 is TGTGCCAGCACCCCCGGGGGCGCCGGCTATGGCTACACCTTC. It encodes CASTPGGAGYGYTF.

The chain uses TRBV5-4 and TRBJ1-5; 8 nucleotides align to TRBD1. After removal of 3 bases from V and 0 bases from J, the junction contained 2 bases not matched to a gene. The germline V gene encodes CDR1 SGHNT and CDR2 YYREEE (reference sequence). CDR3 length equals 15 residues. CDR3 coding DNA: TGTGCCAGCAGCTCAGGACAGGGTAGCAATCAGCCCCAGCATTTT. Protein sequence: CASSSGQGSNQPQHF.

The chain joins TRBV11-2 to TRBJ1-6; D uncertain. Trimming took off 1 base at V and 10 bases at J, with 8 bases between the two ends. CDR3 size: 13 residues. The V gene's germline CDR1 is SGHAT and CDR2 FQNNGV. For the CDR3, the DNA is TGTGCCAGCAGCTTAGGAGGTGGGTCACCCCTCCACTTT. Its translation is CASSLGGGSPLHF.

This clone has just a few counts. V gene TRBV2 combines with J gene TRBJ2-7; D is unresolved. This CDR3 region has 13 residues. Trimming removed 7 bases from V and 7 bases from J, with 17 bases in between. Germline CDR1 is SNHLY and CDR2 is FYNNEI. This CDR3 reads CASIGRPLDEQYF. In nucleotides, the CDR3 is TGTGCCAGCATCGGACGGCCGTTAGATGAGCAGTACTTC.

This clone was counted a few times. V usage is TRBV11-2 and J usage is TRBJ2-7, with 9 bases matching TRBD1. CDR3 length equals 14 residues. With V trimmed by 5 bases and J by 2 bases, 4 bases remained unmatched. Germline V gene data show CDR1 as SGHAT and CDR2 as FQNNGV. This chain's CDR3 is CASSQDRGTYEQYF. The CDR3 DNA follows: TGTGCCAGCAGCCAGGACAGGGGAACCTACGAGCAGTACTTC.

This chain links TRBV5-8 with TRBJ2-5; no clear D. V was clipped by 1 base and J by 3 bases, with 10 bases between them. Germline CDR1 reads SGHTS; CDR2 reads YDEGEE. This CDR3 spans 14 amino acids. The CDR3 DNA follows: TGTGCCAGCAGCTTGTACAGCGCAAAAGAGACCCAGTACTTC. The encoded protein is CASSLYSAKETQYF.

Written as DNA, the CDR3 is TGTGCCAGCAGCTTTCCACAGGGCGACCCAACTAATGAAAAACTGTTTTTT. Protein: CASSFPQGDPTNEKLFF. The V call is TRBV7-9, the J call TRBJ1-4; tentatively, D is TRBD1 (6 bases). Trimming took off 3 bases at V and 0 bases at J, with 14 bases between the two ends. The CDR3 length is 17 residues. CDR1 and CDR2 (germline): SEHNR, FQNEAQ (reference sequence).

The chain has TRBV19 and TRBJ1-4; 8 nucleotides line up with TRBD1. Trimming removed 0 bases from V and 13 bases from J; junction bases left unmatched: 13. The CDR3 length is 16 residues. CDR1 is LNHDA, CDR2 SQIVND, per germline (reference sequence). CDR3 sequence (DNA): TGTGCCAGTAGTATAGATTTGGGGACAGGTCCGAGGGGACTGTTTTTT. Protein product: CASSIDLGTGPRGLFF.

The chain employs TRBV6-2 or TRBV6-3 and TRBJ2-5, with a possible D match to TRBD2 (5 bases). Germline V gene lookup returns CDR1 MNHEY and CDR2 SVGEGT. V lost 6 bases and J lost 5, with 7 bases in between. This CDR3 is built from 11 residues. This CDR3 is CASSVAETQYF. CDR3 nucleotide sequence: TGTGCCAGCAGCGTAGCGGAGACCCAGTACTTC.

The rearrangement joins TRBV5-4 to TRBJ2-1, with TRBD2 identical over 7 bases. This CDR3 has 15 residues. Germline assignment: CDR1 SGHNT and CDR2 YYREEE (reference sequence). After removal of 4 bases from V and 7 bases from J, the junction contained 11 bases not matched to a gene. CDR3 residues: CASSGQTSRGNEQFF. CDR3 nucleotide sequence: TGTGCCAGCAGCGGGCAGACTAGCCGCGGGAATGAGCAGTTCTTC.

V and J are TRBV19 and TRBJ2-7, with 9 bases matching TRBD1. This CDR3 has 14 residues. Losses at the gene ends were 5 bases for V and 4 bases for J; bases not matched to a gene: 6. The germline gives CDR1 LNHDA, CDR2 SQIVND (reference sequence). The CDR3 loop reads CASSLTGGQYEQYF. The CDR3 DNA reads TGTGCCAGTAGTCTCACAGGGGGCCAGTACGAGCAGTACTTC.

The chain carries TRBV2 and TRBJ2-7; no reliable D call. The CDR3 covers 13 residues. Germline lookup yields CDR1 SNHLY and CDR2 FYNNEI. Trimming left V 3 bases short and J 12 bases short, with 18 bases between. CDR3 coding DNA: TGTGCCAGCAGTGATGCTGGCATTTTAGTCCCGTACTTC. Its translation: CASSDAGILVPYF.

This sequence joins TRBV7-8 and TRBJ1-5; 8 bases line up with TRBD1. Losses at the gene ends were 2 bases for V and 7 bases for J; bases not matched to a gene: 4. This CDR3 has 14 residues. Germline V gene lookup returns CDR1 SGHVS and CDR2 FQNEAQ. In nucleotides, the CDR3 is TGTGCCAGCAGCTTAACAGGGGGATACCAGCCCCAGCATTTT. Translating gives CASSLTGGYQPQHF.

The chain employs TRBV19 and TRBJ1-2, with D maybe TRBD1 (5 bases). Looked up from germline, CDR1 is LNHDA and CDR2 is SQIVND (reference sequence). The CDR3 consists of 15 residues. The V gene lost 2 bases and the J gene lost 3 bases, with 13 bases spanning the gap. CDR3 amino acids: CASSIRGGRDYGYTF. The CDR3 region has the DNA TGTGCCAGTAGTATACGCGGGGGTCGAGACTATGGCTACACCTTC.

The chain recombines TRBV4-1 with TRBJ2-2, with TRBD2 identical over 8 bases. This CDR3 has 15 residues. Unmatched junction bases numbered 4, after V lost 0 bases and J lost 7 bases. The V gene's germline CDR1 is MGHRA and CDR2 YSYEKL. Here the CDR3 reads CASSQDWGLGGELFF. The CDR3, as DNA: TGCGCCAGCAGCCAAGATTGGGGACTAGGCGGGGAGCTGTTTTTT.